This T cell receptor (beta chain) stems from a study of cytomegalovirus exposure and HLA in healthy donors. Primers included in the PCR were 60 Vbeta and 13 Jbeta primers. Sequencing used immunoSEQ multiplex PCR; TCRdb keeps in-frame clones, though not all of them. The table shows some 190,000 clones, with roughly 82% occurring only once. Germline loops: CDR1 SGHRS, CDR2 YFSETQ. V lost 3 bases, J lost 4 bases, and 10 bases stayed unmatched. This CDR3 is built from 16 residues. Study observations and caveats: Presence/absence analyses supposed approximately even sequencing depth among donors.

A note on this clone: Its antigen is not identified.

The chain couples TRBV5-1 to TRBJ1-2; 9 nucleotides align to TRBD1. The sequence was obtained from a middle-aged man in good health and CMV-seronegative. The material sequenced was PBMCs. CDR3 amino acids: CASSSAYRGRIYGYTF. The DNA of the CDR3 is TGCGCCAGCAGCTCGGCCTACAGGGGGCGGATCTATGGCTACACCTTC.